This T cell receptor beta chain was captured in a study of T-cell reconstitution after alpha-beta-depleted transplantation in children. This CDR3 is built from 17 residues. Germline V gene data show CDR1 as SQVTM and CDR2 as ANQGSEA. V lost 3 bases, J lost 1 base, and 9 bases stayed unmatched. Using unique molecular identifiers, the investigators prepared the TCRbeta library. Each CDR3 protein is one row after TCRdb ran MiXCR on the PCR reads. The sample has roughly 500,000 distinct CDR3 sequences; approximately 32% are singletons. The chain employs TRBV29-1 and TRBJ2-6; the match to TRBD2 covers 7 bases. The material was PBMCs from the stem cell graft donor, obtained from the stem cell graft. This TCR came from a human donor who donated a stem cell graft to a child with aplastic anemia. The DNA of the CDR3 is TGCAGCGTTGAGGACCCTGCGGGGGTGTCTGGGGCCAACGTCCTGACTTTC. Translation: CSVEDPAGVSGANVLTF.